Below are 9 T cell receptor beta chains sequenced from a single sample in a study of cytomegalovirus exposure and HLA in healthy donors. 13 Jbeta primers and 60 Vbeta primers were used for the PCR. Sequencing was performed with immunoSEQ multiplex PCR; in TCRdb, only in-frame clones are kept and a portion is missing. The sample comprises 100,000 to 150,000 clones, 80% of which are singletons, and approximately 4% rests with the top ten. The sequencing input was PBMCs. These receptors came from a woman in her thirties or forties in good health and CMV-seronegative.

The chain links TRBV23-1 to TRBJ2-6; possible D gene TRBD1, 6 bases. TRBV23-1 belongs to the ORF category, with a function that is uncertain. Trimming left V 5 bases short and J 1 base short, with 18 bases between. There are 18 residues in the CDR3. CDR3 in DNA: TGCGCCAGCAGTATTGAACAGGGTGGTGGATCTGGGGCCAACGTCCTGACTTTC. Translation: CASSIEQGGGSGANVLTF.

The J gene is TRBJ2-7, the V gene TRBV19; 9 bases match TRBD1. V was clipped by 1 base and J by 2 bases; unmatched bases: 3. Germline CDR1 is LNHDA and CDR2 is SQIVND (reference sequence). CDR3 length: 15 amino acids. CDR3 sequence (DNA): TGTGCCAGTAGTATAGTCGGGACAGGGCCCTACGAGCAGTACTTC. Translated, it gives CASSIVGTGPYEQYF.

This clone was seen only once. V usage is TRBV19 and J usage is TRBJ1-1; 10 nucleotides line up with TRBD1. The length of the CDR3 is 15 residues. Germline CDR1 is LNHDA and CDR2 is SQIVND (reference sequence). Unmatched junction bases numbered 2, after V lost 3 bases and J lost 1 base. The CDR3 DNA reads TGTGCCAGTAGTATTGGGGACAGGGGGAACACTGAAGCTTTCTTT. Translating gives CASSIGDRGNTEAFF. The full variable domain, completed using reference TRBV19 and TRBJ1-1, is DGGITQSPKYLFRKEGQNVTLSCEQNLNHDAMYWYRQDPGQGLRLIYYSQIVNDFQKGDIAEGYSVSREKKESFPLTVTSAQKNPTAFYLCASSIGDRGNTEAFFGQGTRLTVV.

This chain joins TRBV19 and TRBJ2-3; D is possibly TRBD2 (6 bases). Trimming cost V 1 base and J 3 bases, with 8 bases left between them. Looked up from germline, CDR1 is LNHDA and CDR2 is SQIVND (reference sequence). The CDR3 sequence is 14 residues long. The CDR3 protein is CASSIGGRTDTQYF. CDR3 sequence (DNA): TGTGCCAGTAGTATAGGGGGGAGGACAGATACGCAGTATTTT.

The chain is built from TRBV7-2 and TRBJ2-5; 15 nucleotides match TRBD2. This CDR3 region has 17 residues. Trimming at V came to 5 bases and at J to 2 bases, leaving 6 bases not matched to a gene. Germline assignment: CDR1 SGHTA and CDR2 FQGNSA. CDR3 region: CASSLLGTSGGQETQYF. CDR3 in DNA: TGTGCCAGCAGCCTGCTCGGGACTAGCGGGGGGCAAGAGACCCAGTACTTC.

This clone has only one observation. The V gene is TRBV5-4, the J gene TRBJ2-3; the match to TRBD2 covers 8 bases. Unmatched junction bases numbered 7, after V lost 1 base and J lost 3 bases. The CDR3 spans 16 residues. The germline CDR1 and CDR2 sequences are SGHNT and YYREEE (reference sequence). As DNA, the CDR3 is TGTGCCAGCAGCTTGTCCGGGGGGGGCTTGACAGATACGCAGTATTTT. Amino acid sequence: CASSLSGGGLTDTQYF.

The V and J genes are TRBV9 and TRBJ2-7, with 7 bases fitting TRBD2. Trimming cost V 0 bases and J 2 bases; bases outside gene matches: 5. Germline V gene sequence: CDR1 SGDLS, CDR2 YYNGEE. CDR3 length equals 15 residues. The CDR3: CASSVAGGDAYEQYF. The DNA of the CDR3 is TGTGCCAGCAGCGTAGCGGGGGGTGACGCCTACGAGCAGTACTTC.

V usage is TRBV19 and J usage is TRBJ2-7; 10 bases are a match to TRBD1. J was trimmed by 4 bases and V by 5 bases; bases with no gene match: 8. There are 15 residues in the CDR3. CDR1 and CDR2 from the germline V gene are LNHDA and SQIVND (reference sequence). CDR3 nucleotide sequence: TGTGCCAGTAGTCCCTCCGGGACAGGGGCGTACGAGCAGTACTTC. Protein product: CASSPSGTGAYEQYF.

The chain links TRBV29-1 to TRBJ1-1, with 9 positions matching TRBD1. The CDR3 is 13 amino acids. Trimming took 3 bases from V and 5 from J; bases not matched to a gene: 4. Germline CDR1 is SQVTM and CDR2 is ANQGSEA. The CDR3 loop is CSVEGQGHTEAFF. For the CDR3, the DNA is TGCAGCGTTGAGGGACAGGGCCATACTGAAGCTTTCTTT.